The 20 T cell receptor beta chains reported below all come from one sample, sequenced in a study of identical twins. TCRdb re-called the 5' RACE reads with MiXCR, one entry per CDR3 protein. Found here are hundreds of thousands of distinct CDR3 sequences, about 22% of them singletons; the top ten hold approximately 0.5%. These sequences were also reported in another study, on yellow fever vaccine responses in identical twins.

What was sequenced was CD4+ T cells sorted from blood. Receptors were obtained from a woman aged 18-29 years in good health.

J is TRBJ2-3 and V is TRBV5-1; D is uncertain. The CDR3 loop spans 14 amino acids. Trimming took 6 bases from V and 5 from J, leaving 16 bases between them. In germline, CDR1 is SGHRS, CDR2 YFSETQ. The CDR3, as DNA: TGCGCCAGCAATATAGGCCAGGCTGGAGATACGCAGTATTTT. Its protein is CASNIGQAGDTQYF.

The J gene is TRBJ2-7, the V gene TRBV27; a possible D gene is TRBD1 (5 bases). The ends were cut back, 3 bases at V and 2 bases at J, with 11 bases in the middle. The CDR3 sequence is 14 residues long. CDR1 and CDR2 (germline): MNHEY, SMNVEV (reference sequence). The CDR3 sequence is CASSFQGHPYEQYV. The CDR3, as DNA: TGTGCCAGCAGTTTTCAGGGTCACCCCTACGAGCAGTACGTC.

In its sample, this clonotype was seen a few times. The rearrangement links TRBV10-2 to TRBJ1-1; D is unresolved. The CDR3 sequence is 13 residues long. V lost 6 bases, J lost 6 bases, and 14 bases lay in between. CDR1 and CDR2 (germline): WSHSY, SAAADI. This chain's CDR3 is CASRANPRAEAFF. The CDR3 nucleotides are TGCGCCAGCAGGGCAAACCCGAGAGCTGAAGCTTTCTTT.

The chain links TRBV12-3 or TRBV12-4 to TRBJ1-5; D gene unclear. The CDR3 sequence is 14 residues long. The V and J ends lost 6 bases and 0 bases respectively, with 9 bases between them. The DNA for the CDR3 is TGTGCCAGCAGGGGAGGCTATAGCAATCAGCCCCAGCATTTT. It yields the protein CASRGGYSNQPQHF.

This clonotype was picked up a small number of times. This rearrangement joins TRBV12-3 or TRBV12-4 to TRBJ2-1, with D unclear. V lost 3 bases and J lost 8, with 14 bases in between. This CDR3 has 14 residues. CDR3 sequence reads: CASSFSGLSHEQFF. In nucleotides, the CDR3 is TGTGCCAGCAGTTTTTCGGGCCTGTCCCATGAGCAGTTCTTC.

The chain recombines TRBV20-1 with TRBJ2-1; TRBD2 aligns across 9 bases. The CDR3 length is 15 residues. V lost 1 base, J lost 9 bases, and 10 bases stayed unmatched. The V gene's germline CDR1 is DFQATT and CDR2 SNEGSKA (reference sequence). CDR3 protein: CSARVGASGIREQFF. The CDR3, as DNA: TGCAGTGCTAGAGTGGGAGCTAGCGGGATACGTGAGCAGTTCTTC.

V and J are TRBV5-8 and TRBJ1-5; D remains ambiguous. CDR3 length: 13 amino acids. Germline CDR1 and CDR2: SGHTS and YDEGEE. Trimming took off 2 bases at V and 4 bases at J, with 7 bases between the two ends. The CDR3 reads CASSFLGNQPQHF. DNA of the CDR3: TGTGCCAGCAGCTTTTTGGGAAATCAGCCCCAGCATTTT.

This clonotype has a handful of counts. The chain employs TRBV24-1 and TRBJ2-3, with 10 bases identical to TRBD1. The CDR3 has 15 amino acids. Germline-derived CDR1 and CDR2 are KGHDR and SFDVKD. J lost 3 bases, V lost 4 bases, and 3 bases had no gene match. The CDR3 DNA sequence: TGTGCCACCAGTGACCGGGACAGGGGTACAGATACGCAGTATTTT. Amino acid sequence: CATSDRDRGTDTQYF.

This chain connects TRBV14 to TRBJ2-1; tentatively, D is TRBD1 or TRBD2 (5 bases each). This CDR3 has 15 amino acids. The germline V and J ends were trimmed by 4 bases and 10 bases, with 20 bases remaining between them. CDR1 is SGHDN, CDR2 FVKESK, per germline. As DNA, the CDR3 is TGTGCCAGCAGCCCAGACCGGGACCGTACAGCGGAGCAGTTCTTC. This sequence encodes CASSPDRDRTAEQFF. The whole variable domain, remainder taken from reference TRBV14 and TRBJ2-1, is EAGVTQFPSHSVIEKGQTVTLRCDPISGHDNLYWYRRVMGKEIKFLLHFVKESKQDESGMPNNRFLAERTGGTYSTLKVQPAELEDSGVYFCASSPDRDRTAEQFFGPGTRLTVL.

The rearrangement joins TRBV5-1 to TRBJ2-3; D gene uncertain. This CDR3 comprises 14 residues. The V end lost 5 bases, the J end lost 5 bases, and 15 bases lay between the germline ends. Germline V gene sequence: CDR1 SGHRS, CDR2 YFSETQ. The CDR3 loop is CASSLELDLDTQYF. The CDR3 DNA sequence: TGCGCCAGCAGTCTGGAGCTAGATCTAGATACGCAGTATTTT.

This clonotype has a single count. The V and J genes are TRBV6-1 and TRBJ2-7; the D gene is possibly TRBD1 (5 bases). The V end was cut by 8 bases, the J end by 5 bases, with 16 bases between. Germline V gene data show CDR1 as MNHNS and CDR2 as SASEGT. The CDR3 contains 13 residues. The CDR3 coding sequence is TGTGCCAGCTCGGGCCAGGGATGGGACGAGCAGTACTTC. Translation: CASSGQGWDEQYF.

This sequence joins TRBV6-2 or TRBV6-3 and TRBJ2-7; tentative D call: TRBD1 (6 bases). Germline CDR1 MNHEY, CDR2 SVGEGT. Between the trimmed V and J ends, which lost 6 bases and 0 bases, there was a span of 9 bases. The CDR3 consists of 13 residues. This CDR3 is CASRRQASYEQYF. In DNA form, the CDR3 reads TGTGCCAGCAGAAGACAGGCCTCCTACGAGCAGTACTTC.

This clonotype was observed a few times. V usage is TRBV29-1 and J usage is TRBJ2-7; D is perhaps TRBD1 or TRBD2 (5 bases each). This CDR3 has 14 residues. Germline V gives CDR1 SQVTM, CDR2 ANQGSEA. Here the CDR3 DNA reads TGCGCCGGGACGGATCTGACTAACTCCTACGAGCAGTACTTC. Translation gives CAGTDLTNSYEQYF.

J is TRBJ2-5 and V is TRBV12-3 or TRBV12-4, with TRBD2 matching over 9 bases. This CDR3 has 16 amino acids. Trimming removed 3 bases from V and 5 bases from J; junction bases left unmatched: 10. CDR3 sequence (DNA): TGTGCCAGCAGTTTGGTGGCGGGGGGGCCGATGGAGACCCAGTACTTC. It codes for CASSLVAGGPMETQYF.

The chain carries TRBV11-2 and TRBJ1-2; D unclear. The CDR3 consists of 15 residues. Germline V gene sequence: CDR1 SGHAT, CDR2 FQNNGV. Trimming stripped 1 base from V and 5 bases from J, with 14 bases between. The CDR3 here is CASSLGQGLRYGYTF. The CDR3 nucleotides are TGTGCCAGCAGCTTAGGGCAAGGGCTCCGTTATGGCTACACCTTC.

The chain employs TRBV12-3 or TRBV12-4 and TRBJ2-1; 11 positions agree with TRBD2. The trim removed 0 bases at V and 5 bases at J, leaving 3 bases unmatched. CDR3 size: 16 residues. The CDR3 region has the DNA TGTGCCAGCAGTTTAGCCGGGACTAGCGGAGACAATGAGCAGTTCTTC. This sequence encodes CASSLAGTSGDNEQFF.

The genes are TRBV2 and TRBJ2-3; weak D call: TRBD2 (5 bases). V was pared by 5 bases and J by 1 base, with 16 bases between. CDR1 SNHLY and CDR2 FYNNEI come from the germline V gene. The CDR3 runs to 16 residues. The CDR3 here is CASSLTHMGGTDTQYF. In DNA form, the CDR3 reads TGTGCCAGCAGTTTAACCCATATGGGAGGCACAGATACGCAGTATTTT.

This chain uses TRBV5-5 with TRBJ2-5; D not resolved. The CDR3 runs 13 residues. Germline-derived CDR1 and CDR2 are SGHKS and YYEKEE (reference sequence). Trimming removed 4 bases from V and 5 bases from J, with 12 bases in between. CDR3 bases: TGTGCCAGCAGCAACCTTATCCACGAGACCCAGTACTTC. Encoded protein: CASSNLIHETQYF. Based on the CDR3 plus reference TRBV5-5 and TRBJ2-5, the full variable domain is DAGVTQSPTHLIKTRGQQVTLRCSPISGHKSVSWYQQVLGQGPQFIFQYYEKEERGRGNFPDRFSARQFPNYSSELNVNALLLGDSALYLCASSNLIHETQYFGPGTRLLVL.

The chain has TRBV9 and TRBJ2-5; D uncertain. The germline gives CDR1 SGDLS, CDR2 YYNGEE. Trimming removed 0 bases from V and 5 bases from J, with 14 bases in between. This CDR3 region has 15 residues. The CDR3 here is CASSVEGTVGETQYF. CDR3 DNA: TGTGCCAGCAGCGTAGAAGGCACCGTGGGGGAGACCCAGTACTTC.

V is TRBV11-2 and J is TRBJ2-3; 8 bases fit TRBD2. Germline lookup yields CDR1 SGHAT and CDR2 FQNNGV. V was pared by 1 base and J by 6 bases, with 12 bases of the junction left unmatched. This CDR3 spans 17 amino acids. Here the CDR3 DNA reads TGTGCCAGCAGCTTAGTCCCACCCGGGGGGGGAGTGGATACGCAGTATTTT. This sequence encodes CASSLVPPGGGVDTQYF. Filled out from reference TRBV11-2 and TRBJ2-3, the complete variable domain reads EAGVAQSPRYKIIEKRQSVAFWCNPISGHATLYWYQQILGQGPKLLIQFQNNGVVDDSQLPKDRFSAERLKGVDSTLKIQPAKLEDSAVYLCASSLVPPGGGVDTQYFGPGTRLTVL.